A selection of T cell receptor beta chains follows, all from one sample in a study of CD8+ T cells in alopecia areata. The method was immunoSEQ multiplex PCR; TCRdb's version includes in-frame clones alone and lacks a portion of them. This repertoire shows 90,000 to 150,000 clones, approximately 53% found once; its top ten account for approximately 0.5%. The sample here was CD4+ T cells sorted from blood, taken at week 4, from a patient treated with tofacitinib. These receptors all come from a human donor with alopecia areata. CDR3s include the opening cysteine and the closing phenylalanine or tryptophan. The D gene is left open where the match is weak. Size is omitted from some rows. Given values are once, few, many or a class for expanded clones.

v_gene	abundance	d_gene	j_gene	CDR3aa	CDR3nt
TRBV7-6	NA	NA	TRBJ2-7	CASSLSAGSSSYEQYF	TGTGCCAGCAGCTTATCAGCAGGGTCGAGCTCCTACGAGCAGTACTTC
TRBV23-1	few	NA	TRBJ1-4	CASGNGRAYEKLFF	TGCGCCAGTGGAAACGGGAGGGCGTATGAAAAACTGTTTTTT
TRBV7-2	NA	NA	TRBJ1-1	CASSIKGGPTEAFF	TGTGCCAGCAGCATAAAGGGGGGGCCGACTGAAGCTTTCTTT
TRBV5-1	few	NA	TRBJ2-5	CASSLALKETQYF	TGCGCCAGCAGCTTGGCCCTTAAAGAGACCCAGTACTTC
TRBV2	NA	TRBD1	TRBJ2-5	CASSGDRGWEETQYF	TGTGCCAGCAGTGGTGACAGGGGATGGGAAGAGACCCAGTACTTC
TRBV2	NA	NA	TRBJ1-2	CASSVATEHGYTF	TGTGCCAGCAGTGTAGCGACAGAACATGGCTACACCTTC
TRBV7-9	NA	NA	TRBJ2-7	CASSGPELYEQYF	TGTGCCAGCAGCGGGCCAGAACTTTACGAGCAGTACTTC
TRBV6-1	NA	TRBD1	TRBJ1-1	CAIPRSDRPNAEAFF	TGTGCCATCCCCCGATCGGACAGGCCAAACGCTGAAGCTTTCTTT
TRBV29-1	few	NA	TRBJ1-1	CSVTKDLNTEAFF	TGCAGCGTTACTAAGGACTTGAACACTGAAGCTTTCTTT
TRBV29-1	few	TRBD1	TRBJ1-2	CSAGDSRRYGYTF	TGCAGCGCCGGGGACAGCCGGAGGTATGGCTACACCTTC
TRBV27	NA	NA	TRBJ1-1	CASRGWTEAFF	TGTGCCAGCAGGGGATGGACTGAAGCTTTCTTT
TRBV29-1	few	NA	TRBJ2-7	CSYSGWGAYEQYF	TGCAGCTACTCCGGATGGGGGGCCTACGAGCAGTACTTC
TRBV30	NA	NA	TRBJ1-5	CAWSAGGGVVGGRNQPQHF	TGTGCCTGGAGTGCCGGTGGAGGAGTTGTAGGTGGGCGCAATCAGCCCCAGCATTTT
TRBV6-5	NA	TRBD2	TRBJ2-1	CASSYDSGRLYNEQFF	TGTGCCAGCAGTTACGATAGCGGGAGACTATACAATGAGCAGTTCTTC
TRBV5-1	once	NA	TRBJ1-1	CASSLGLNTEAFF	TGCGCCAGCAGCCTGGGACTGAACACTGAAGCTTTCTTT
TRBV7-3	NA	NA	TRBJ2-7	CASSLLQAANYEQYF	TGTGCCAGCAGCTTACTGCAAGCGGCAAACTACGAGCAGTACTTC
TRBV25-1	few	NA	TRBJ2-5	CASSDTRRAQETQYF	TGTGCCAGCAGTGACACGCGCCGTGCGCAAGAGACCCAGTACTTC
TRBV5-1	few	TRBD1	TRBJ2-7	CAARSGTGGSEQYF	TGCGCCGCCCGGTCCGGGACAGGGGGCTCCGAGCAGTACTTC
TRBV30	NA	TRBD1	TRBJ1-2	CAWSQSDRVFDGYTF	TGTGCCTGGAGTCAAAGCGACAGGGTGTTCGATGGCTACACCTTC
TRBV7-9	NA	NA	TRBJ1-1	CASSRQEDTEAFF	TGTGCCAGCAGCCGACAAGAAGACACTGAAGCTTTCTTT
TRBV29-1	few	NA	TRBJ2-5	CSIRPGETQYF	TGCAGCATCCGCCCGGGGGAGACCCAGTACTTC
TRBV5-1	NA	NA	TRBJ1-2	CASSFGGNPYGYTF	TGCGCCAGCAGCTTTGGAGGGAATCCCTATGGCTACACCTTC
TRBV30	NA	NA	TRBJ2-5	CAWSVGLPRQETQYF	TGTGCCTGGAGTGTAGGCTTACCCAGACAAGAGACCCAGTACTTC
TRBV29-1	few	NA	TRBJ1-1	CSVGVANTEAFF	TGCAGCGTTGGGGTGGCGAACACTGAAGCTTTCTTT
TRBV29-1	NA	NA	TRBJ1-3	CSVHKDSSGNTIYF	TGCAGCGTCCACAAGGATAGCTCTGGAAACACCATATATTTT
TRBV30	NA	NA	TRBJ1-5	CAWRDNPYQPQHF	TGTGCCTGGAGGGACAACCCCTATCAGCCCCAGCATTTT
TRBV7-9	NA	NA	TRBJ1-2	CASSAYRETYTF	TGTGCCAGCAGCGCCTACCGGGAGACCTACACCTTC